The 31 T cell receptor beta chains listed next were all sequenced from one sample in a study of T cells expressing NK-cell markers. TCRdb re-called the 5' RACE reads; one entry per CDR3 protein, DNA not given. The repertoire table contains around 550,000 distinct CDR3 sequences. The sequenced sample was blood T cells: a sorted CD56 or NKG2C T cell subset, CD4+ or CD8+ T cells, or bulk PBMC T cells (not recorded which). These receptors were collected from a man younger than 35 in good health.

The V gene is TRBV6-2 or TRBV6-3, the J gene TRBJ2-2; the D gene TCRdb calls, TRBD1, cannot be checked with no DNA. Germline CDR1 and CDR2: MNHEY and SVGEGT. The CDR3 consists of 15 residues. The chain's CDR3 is CASTVQGAFTGELFF.

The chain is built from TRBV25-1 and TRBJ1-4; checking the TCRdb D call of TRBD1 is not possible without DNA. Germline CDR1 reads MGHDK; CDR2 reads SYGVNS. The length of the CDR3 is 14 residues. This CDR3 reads CASSERTGNEKLFF.

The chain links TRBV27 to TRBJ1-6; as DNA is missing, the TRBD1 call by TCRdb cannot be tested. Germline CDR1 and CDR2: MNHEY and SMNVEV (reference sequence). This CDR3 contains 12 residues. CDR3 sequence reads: CASSQGLSPLHF.

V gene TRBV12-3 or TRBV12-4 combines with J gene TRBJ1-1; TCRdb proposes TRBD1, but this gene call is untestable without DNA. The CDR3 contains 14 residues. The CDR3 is CASSLLAGGTEAFF.

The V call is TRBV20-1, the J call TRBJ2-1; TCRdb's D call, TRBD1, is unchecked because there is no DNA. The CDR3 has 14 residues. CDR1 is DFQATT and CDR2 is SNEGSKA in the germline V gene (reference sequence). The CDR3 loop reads CSASRDRVSTEQFF.

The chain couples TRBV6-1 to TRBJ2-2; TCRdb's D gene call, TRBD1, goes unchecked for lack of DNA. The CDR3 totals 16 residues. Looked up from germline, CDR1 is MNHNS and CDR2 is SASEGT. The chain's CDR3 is CASSDPRGRTTGELFF.

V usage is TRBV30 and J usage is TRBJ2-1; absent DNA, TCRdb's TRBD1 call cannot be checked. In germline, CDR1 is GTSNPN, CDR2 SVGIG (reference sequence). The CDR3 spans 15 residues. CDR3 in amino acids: CAWSSRAGLGNEQFF.

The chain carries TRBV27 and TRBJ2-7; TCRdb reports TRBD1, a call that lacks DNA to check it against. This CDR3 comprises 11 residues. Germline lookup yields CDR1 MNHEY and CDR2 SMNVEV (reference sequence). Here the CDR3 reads CATGGSYEQYF.

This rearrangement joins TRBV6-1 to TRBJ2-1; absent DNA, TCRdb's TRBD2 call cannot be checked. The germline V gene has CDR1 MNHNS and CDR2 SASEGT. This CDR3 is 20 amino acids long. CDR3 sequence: CASSVVRAGDIMRSYNEQFF.

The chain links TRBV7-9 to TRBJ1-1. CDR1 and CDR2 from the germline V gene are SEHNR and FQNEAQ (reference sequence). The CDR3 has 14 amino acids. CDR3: CASSLLSGYTEAFF.

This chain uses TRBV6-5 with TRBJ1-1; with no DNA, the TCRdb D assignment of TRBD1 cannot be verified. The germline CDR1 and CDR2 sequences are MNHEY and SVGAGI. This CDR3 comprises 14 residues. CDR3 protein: CASSYSTGGSRAFF.

The CDR3 sequence is CSARARTPTGELFF. The chain carries TRBV20-1 and TRBJ2-2; TCRdb's D call of TRBD2 is untestable without DNA. Looked up from germline, CDR1 is DFQATT and CDR2 is SNEGSKA (reference sequence). There are 14 residues in the CDR3.

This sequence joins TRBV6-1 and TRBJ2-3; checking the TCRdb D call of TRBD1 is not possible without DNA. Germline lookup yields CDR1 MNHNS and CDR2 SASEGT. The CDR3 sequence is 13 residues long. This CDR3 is CASSRGTTDTQYF.

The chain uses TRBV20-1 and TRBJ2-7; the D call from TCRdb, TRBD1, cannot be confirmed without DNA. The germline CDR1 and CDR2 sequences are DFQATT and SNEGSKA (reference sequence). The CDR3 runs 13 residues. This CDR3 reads CSAPGQTSYEQYF.

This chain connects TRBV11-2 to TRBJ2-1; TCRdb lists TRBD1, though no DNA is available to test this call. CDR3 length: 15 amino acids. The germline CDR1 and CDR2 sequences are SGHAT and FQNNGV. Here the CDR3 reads CASSHGGGQDIEQFF.

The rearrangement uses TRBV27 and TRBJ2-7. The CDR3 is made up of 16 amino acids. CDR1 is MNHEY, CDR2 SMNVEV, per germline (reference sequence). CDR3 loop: CASSLLVAEHAYEQYF.

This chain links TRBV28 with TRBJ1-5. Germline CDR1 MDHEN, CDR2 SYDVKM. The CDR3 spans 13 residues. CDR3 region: CASRLTRPQPQHF.

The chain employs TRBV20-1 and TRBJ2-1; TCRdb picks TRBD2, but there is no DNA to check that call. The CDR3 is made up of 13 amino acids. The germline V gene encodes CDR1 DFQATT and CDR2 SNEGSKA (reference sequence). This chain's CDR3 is CSARLAGGLEQFF.

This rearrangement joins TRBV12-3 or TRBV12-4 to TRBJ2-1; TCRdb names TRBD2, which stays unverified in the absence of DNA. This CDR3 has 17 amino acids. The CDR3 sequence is CASSINPLTSGNNEQFF.

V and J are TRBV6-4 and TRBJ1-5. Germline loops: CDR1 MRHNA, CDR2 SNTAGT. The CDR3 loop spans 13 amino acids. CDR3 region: CASSLNEGQPQHF.

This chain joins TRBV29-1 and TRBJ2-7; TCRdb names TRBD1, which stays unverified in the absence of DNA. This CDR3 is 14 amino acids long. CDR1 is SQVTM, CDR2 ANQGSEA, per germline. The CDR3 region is CSASSTDSTYEQYF.

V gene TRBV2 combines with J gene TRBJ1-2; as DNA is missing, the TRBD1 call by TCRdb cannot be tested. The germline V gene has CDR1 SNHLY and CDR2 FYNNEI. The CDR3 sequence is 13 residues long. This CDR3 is CASRGQTNYGYTF.

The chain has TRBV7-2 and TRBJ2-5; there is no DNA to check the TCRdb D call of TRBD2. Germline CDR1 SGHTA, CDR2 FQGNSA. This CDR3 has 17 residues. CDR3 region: CASSRTGPYRDLETQYF.

The CDR3 reads CASSLGGGAYDEQFF. This chain uses TRBV12-3 or TRBV12-4 with TRBJ2-1; TCRdb's assignment of TRBD1 cannot be checked, as there is no DNA. This CDR3 is 15 amino acids long.

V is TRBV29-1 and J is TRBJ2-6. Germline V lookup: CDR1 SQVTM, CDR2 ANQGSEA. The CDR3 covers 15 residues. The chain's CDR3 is CSVFWENSGANVLTF.

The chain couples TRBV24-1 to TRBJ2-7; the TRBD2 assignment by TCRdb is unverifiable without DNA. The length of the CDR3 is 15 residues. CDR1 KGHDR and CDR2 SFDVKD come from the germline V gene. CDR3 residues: CATSDLPGGPGEQYF.

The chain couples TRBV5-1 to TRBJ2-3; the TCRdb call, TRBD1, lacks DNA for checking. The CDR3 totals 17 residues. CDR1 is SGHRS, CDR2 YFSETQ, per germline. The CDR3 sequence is CASSPDFGTVGADTQYF.

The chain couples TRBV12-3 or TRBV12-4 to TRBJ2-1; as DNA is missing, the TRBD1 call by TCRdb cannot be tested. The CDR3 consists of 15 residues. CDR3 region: CASSPWLAAYNEQFF.

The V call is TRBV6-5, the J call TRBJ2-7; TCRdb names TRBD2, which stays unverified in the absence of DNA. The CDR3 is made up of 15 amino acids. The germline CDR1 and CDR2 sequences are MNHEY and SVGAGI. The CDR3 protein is CASSYQLAGPYEQYF.

CDR3 residues: CASAGGSYNEQFF. The chain joins TRBV10-3 to TRBJ2-1. Germline lookup yields CDR1 ENHRY and CDR2 SYGVKD. The length of the CDR3 is 13 residues.

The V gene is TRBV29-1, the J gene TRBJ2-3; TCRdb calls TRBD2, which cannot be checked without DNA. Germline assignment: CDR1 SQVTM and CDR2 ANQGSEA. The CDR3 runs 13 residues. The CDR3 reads CSGRDFSTDTQYF.